This entry features one T cell receptor (beta chain) sequence. Its antigen is currently unknown. The data stem from a study of T cell responses to AZD1222 COVID-19 vaccine. Study observations and caveats: Spike-specific TCR breadth and depth were elevated following two AZD1222 doses. The study sampled repertoires only after the peak T cell response.

Here immunoSEQ multiplex PCR was the method, and the copy in TCRdb shows in-frame clones only, minus some. The sample contains over 150,000 clones, 90% of which appear only once. This sequence was found in an adult in good health. Sequenced material: peripheral blood, taken on day 0 of AZD1222 vaccination.

The DNA for the CDR3 is TGTGCCAGCAGCCCTAGACAGGGATCTAATGAAAAACTGTTTTTT. Translating gives CASSPRQGSNEKLFF. The rearrangement links TRBV7-9 to TRBJ1-4; TRBD1 matches at 7 bases. The germline gives CDR1 SEHNR, CDR2 FQNEAQ (reference sequence). Trimming took 5 bases from V and 3 from J; bases not matched to a gene: 6. This CDR3 contains 15 residues. The entire variable domain, with the rest obtained from reference TRBV7-9 and TRBJ1-4, is as follows: DTGVSQNPRHKITKRGQNVTFRCDPISEHNRLYWYRQTLGQGPEFLTYFQNEAQLEKSRLLSDRFSAERPKGSFSTLEIQRTEQGDSAMYLCASSPRQGSNEKLFFGSGTQLSVL.